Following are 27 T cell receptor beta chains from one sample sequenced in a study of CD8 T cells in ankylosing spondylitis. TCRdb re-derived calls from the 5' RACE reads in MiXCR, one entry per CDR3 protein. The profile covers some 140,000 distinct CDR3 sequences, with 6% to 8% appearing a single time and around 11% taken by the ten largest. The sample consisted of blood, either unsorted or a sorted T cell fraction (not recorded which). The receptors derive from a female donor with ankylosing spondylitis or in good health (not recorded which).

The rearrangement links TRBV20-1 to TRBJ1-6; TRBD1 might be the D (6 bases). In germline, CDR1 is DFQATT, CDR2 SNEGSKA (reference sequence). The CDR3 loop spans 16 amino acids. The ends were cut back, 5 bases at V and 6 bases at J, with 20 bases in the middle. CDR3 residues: CSAPDRREGGNSPLHF. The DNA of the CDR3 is TGCAGTGCTCCCGACAGGAGAGAGGGAGGTAATTCACCCCTCCACTTT.

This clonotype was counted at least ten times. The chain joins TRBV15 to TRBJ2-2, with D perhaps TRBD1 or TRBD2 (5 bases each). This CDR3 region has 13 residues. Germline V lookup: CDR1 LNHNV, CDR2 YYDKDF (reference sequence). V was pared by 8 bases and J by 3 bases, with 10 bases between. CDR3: CATPGPHTGELFF. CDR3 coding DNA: TGTGCCACCCCGGGACCGCACACCGGGGAGCTGTTTTTT.

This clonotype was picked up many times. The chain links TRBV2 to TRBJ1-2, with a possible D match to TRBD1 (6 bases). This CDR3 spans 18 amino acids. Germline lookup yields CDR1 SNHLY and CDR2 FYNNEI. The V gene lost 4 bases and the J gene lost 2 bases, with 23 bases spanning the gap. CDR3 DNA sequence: TGTGCCAGCAGTGTAGGGGGGCTGAGGGGCCCGAGAAACTATGGCTACACCTTC. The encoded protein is CASSVGGLRGPRNYGYTF.

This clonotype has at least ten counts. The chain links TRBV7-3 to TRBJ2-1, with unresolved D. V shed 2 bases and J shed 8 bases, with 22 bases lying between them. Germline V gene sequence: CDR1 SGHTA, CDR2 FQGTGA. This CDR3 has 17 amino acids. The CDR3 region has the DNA TGTGCCAGCAGCTTACACCCGGGCTCCCTTAGATTAGATGAGCAGTTCTTC. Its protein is CASSLHPGSLRLDEQFF.

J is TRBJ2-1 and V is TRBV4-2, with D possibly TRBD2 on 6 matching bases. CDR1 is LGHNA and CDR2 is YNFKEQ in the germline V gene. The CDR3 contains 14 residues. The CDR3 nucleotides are TGTGCGCCTTGGGAACTAGCAGCCTACAATGAGCAGTTCTTC. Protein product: CAPWELAAYNEQFF.

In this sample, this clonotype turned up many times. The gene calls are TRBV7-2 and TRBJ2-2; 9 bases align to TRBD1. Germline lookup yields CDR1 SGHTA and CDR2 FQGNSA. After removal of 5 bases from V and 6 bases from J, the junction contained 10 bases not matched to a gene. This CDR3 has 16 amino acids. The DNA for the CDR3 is TGTGCCAGCAGCCCCGACCGGGACAGGGCCGCCGGGGAGCTGTTTTTT. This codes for CASSPDRDRAAGELFF.

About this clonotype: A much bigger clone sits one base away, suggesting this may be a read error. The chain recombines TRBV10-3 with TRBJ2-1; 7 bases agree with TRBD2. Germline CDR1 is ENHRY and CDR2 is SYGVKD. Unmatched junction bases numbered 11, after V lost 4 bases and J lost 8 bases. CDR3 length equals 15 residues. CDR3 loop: CAISARAGVPHEQFF. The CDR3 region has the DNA TGTGCCATCAGTGCGAGGGCGGGGGTGCCCCATGAGCAGTTCTTC.

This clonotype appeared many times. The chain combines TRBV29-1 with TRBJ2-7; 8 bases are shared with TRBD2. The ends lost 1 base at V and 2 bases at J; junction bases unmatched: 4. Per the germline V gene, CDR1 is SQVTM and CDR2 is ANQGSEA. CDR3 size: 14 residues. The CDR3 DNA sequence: TGCAGCGTTGAAGTCGGGGGGGCGGCCTACGAGCAGTACTTC. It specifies CSVEVGGAAYEQYF.

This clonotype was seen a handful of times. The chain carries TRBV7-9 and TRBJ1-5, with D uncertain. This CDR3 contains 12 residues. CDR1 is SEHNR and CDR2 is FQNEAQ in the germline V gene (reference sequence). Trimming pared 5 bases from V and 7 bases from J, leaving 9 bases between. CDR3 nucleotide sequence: TGTGCCAGCAGCACCGGAACGCAGCCCCAGCATTTT. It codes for CASSTGTQPQHF.

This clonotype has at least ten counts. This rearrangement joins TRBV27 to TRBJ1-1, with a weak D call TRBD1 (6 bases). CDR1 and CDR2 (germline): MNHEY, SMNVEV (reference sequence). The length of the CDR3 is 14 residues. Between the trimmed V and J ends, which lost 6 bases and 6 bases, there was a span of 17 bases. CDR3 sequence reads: CASSLKGDWAEAFF. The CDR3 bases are TGTGCCAGCAGCCTCAAGGGGGATTGGGCTGAAGCTTTCTTT.

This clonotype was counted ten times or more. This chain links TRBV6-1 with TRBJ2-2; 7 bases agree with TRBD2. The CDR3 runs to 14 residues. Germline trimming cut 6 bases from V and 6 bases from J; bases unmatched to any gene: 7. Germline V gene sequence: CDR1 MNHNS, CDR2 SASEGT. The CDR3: CASRNSGRAGELFF. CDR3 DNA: TGTGCCAGCAGAAATAGCGGGCGAGCCGGGGAGCTGTTTTTT.

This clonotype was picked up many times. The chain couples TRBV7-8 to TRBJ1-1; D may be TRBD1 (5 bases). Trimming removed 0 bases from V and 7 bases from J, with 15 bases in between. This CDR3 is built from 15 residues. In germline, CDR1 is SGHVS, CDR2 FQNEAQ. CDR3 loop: CASSLAEGEGSEAFF. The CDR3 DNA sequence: TGTGCCAGCAGCTTAGCCGAAGGGGAAGGGAGTGAAGCTTTCTTT.

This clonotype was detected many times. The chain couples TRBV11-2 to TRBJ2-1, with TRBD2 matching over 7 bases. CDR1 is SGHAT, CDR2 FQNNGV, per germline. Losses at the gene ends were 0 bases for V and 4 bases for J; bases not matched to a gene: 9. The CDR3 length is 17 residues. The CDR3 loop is CASSLEPNPGGYNEQFF. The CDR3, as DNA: TGTGCCAGCAGCTTAGAACCCAACCCGGGGGGTTACAATGAGCAGTTCTTC.

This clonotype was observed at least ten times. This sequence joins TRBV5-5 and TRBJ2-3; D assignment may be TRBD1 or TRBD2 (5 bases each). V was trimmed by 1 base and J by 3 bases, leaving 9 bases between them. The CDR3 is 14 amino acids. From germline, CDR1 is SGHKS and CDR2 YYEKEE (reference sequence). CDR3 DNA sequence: TGTGCCAGCAGCTTGACTTGGGGGACAGATACGCAGTATTTT. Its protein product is CASSLTWGTDTQYF.

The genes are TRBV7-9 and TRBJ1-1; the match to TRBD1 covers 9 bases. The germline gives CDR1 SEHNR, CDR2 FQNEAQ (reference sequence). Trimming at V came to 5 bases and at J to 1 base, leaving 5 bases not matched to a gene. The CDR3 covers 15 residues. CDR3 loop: CASSPDRGSNTEAFF. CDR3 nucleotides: TGTGCCAGCAGCCCCGACAGGGGGTCGAACACTGAAGCTTTCTTT.

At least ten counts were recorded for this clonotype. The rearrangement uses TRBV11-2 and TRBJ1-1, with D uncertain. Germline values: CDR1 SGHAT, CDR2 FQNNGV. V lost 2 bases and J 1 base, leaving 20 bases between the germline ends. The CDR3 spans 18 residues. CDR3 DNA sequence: TGTGCCAGCAGCTTATACCCCAGAGGACGGATCCCGAACACTGAAGCTTTCTTT. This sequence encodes CASSLYPRGRIPNTEAFF.

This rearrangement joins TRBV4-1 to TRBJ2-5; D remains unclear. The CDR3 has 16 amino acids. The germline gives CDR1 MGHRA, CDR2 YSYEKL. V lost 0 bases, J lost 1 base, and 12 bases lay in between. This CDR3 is CASSQDKGSSQETQYF. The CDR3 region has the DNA TGCGCCAGCAGCCAAGATAAGGGCAGCTCCCAAGAGACCCAGTACTTC.

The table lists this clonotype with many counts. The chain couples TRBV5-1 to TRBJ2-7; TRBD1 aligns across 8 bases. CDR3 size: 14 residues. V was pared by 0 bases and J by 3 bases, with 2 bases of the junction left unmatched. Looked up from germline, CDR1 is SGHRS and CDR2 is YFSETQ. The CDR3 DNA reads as TGCGCCAGCAGCTTGGAAACAGGGGGCTACGAGCAGTACTTC. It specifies CASSLETGGYEQYF. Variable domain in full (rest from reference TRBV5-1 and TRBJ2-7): KAGVTQTPRYLIKTRGQQVTLSCSPISGHRSVSWYQQTPGQGLQFLFEYFSETQRNKGNFPGRFSGRQFSNSRSEMNVSTLELGDSALYLCASSLETGGYEQYFGPGTRLTVT.

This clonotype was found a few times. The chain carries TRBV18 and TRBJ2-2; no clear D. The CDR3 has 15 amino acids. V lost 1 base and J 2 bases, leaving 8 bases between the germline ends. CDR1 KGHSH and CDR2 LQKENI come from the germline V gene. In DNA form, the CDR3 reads TGTGCCAGCTCACCACTACCAGGAAACACCGGGGAGCTGTTTTTT. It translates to CASSPLPGNTGELFF.

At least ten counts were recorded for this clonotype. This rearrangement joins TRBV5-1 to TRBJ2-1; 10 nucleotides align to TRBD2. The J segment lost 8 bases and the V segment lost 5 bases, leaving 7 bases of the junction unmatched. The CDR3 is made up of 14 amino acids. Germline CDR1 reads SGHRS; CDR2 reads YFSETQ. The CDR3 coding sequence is TGCGCCAGCAGATCCGGGACTAGCGCCGATGAGCAGTTCTTC. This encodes CASRSGTSADEQFF.

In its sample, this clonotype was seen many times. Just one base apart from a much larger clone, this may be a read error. CDR3 coding DNA: TGTACCAGCAGTTCTCGAACTCCGGGACAGGGGAAAGAAGAGACCCAGTACTTC. Translation: CTSSSRTPGQGKEETQYF. J is TRBJ2-5 and V is TRBV12-3 or TRBV12-4, with 10 bases aligning to TRBD1. This CDR3 contains 18 residues.

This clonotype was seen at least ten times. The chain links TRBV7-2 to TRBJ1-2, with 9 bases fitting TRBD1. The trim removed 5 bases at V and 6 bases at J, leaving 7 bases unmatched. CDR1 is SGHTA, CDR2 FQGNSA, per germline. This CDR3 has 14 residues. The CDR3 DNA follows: TGTGCCAGCAGCCCGGGTGACAGGGGGGATGGCTACACCTTC. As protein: CASSPGDRGDGYTF. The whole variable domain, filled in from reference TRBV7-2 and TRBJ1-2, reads GAGVSQSPSNKVTEKGKDVELRCDPISGHTALYWYRQSLGQGLEFLIYFQGNSAPDKSGLPSDRFSAERTGGSVSTLTIQRTQQEDSAVYLCASSPGDRGDGYTFGSGTRLTVV.

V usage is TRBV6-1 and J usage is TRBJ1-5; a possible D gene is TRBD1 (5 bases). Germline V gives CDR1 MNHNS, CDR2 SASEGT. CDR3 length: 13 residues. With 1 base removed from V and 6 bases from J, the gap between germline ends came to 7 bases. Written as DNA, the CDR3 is TGTGCCAGCAGTGAAGGGGGCAGTCAGCCCCAGCATTTT. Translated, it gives CASSEGGSQPQHF.

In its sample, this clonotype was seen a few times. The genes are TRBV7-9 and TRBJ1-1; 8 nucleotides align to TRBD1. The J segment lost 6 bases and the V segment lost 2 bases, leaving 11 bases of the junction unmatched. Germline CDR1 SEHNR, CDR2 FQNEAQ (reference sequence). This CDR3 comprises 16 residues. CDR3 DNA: TGTGCCAGCAGCTTATATTCCGGGACAGGACGCGCTGAAGCTTTCTTT. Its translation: CASSLYSGTGRAEAFF.

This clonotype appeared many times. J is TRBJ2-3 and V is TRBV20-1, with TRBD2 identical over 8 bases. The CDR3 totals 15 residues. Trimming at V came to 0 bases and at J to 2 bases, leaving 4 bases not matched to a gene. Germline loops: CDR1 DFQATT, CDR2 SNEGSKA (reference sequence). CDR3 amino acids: CSARDIAGFTDTQYF. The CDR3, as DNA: TGCAGTGCTAGAGATATAGCGGGATTCACAGATACGCAGTATTTT.

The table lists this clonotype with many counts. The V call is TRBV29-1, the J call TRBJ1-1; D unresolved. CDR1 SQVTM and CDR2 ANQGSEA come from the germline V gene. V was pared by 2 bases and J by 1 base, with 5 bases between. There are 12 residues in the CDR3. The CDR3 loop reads CSVEMGNTEAFF. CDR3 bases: TGCAGCGTTGAAATGGGGAACACTGAAGCTTTCTTT.

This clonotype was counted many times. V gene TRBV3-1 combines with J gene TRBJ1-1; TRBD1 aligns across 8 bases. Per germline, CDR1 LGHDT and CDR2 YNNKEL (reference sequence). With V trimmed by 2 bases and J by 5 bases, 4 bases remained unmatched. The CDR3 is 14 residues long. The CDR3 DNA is TGTGCCAGCAGCCAAACAGGGGGACGGACTGAAGCTTTCTTT. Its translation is CASSQTGGRTEAFF.